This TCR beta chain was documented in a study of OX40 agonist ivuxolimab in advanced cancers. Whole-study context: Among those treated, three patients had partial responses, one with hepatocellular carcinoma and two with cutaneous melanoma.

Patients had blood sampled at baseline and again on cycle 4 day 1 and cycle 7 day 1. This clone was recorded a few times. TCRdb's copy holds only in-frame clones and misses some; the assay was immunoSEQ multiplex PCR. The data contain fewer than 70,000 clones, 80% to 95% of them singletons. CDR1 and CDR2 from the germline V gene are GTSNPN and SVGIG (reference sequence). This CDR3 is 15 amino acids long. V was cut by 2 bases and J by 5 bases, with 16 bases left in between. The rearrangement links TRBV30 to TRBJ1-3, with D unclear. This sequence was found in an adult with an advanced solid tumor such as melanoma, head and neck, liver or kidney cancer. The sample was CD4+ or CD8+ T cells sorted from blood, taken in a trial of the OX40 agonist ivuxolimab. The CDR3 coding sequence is TGTGCCTGGAGTTCCCCGGCGCAGCCGAGAAACACCATATATTTT. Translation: CAWSSPAQPRNTIYF.